The text below deals with one T cell receptor beta chain. This sample is drawn from a study of T cell changes during pregnancy in multiple sclerosis. This CDR3 region has 17 residues. Trimming at V came to 4 bases and at J to 2 bases, leaving 11 bases not matched to a gene. The germline CDR1 and CDR2 sequences are SGDLS and YYNGEE. Data came from immunoSEQ multiplex PCR; TCRdb stores just in-frame clones and leaves some out. Among approximately 100,000 clones listed, just over 90% were seen once. The chain links TRBV9 to TRBJ2-5; 10 nucleotides agree with TRBD2. The sample was peripheral blood, taken after pregnancy. The origin of this receptor is a female donor with multiple sclerosis, enrolled in a pregnancy study. CDR3 DNA: TGTGCCAGCAGCAAGGGCTCTAGCGGGGGCCTTCAAGAGACCCAGTACTTC. This translates into CASSKGSSGGLQETQYF.